This TCR beta chain was obtained from a study of shared clonotypes between healthy human individuals. Study as a whole: Researchers assigned three CD4 naive, three CD4 memory, two CD8 naive and one CD8 memory plate to each donor. Points from the study as a whole: Sharing across four donors was highest in naive CD4 (roughly 5%) and lowest in memory CD8 (0.4%).

Trimming cost V 5 bases and J 1 base; bases outside gene matches: 4. Germline V gene sequence: CDR1 SEHNR, CDR2 FQNEAQ (reference sequence). The CDR3 loop spans 14 amino acids. Naive CD8 populations comprised CD45RO-negative cells positively selected for CCR7, excluding terminally differentiated effector memory CD45RA+ cells. HIV-negative, healthy adults without recent acute infections or vaccinations were the donors. This clone came up once. Its target is not known. The authors ran the assay at deep level. Sequenced by immunoSEQ multiplex PCR; TCRdb stores in-frame clones only, minus some. The table lists some 2.1 million clones, around 96% of them singletons.

This TCR was sampled from a man between 18 and 35 years old in good health. V and J are TRBV7-9 and TRBJ1-1; the match to TRBD1 covers 7 bases. Sequencing input: naive CD8+ T cells sorted from blood. CDR3 protein: CASSVTGPNTEAFF. CDR3 nucleotide sequence: TGTGCCAGCAGCGTGACAGGGCCGAACACTGAAGCTTTCTTT.